These T cell receptor beta chains were read from a single sample in a study of blood T cell repertoires in COVID-19. Assay used: immunoSEQ multiplex PCR; TCRdb lists only in-frame clones, some missing. The sample holds around 250,000 clones, about four fifths seen once. Input material: peripheral blood. Source of these receptors: a woman aged 18-35 years with acute or convalescent COVID-19. The CDR3 runs from the conserved cysteine through the conserved F or W. Size is stated for part of the rows, as once, few or many counts, or as a class when the clone is expanded.

clone_size j_call v_call cdr3_aa
- TRBJ1-6 TRBV9 CASSALDRPNSPLHF
- TRBJ2-1 TRBV10-1 CASSESMGSGSGVEQFF
- TRBJ1-5 TRBV19 CASSPGSNQPQHF
- TRBJ2-7 TRBV4-3 CASSQDTTNAGGYEQYF
- TRBJ1-5 TRBV30 CAWSAPTGLQPQHF
- TRBJ2-2 TRBV7-8 CASSSGGWNTGELFF
few TRBJ2-7 TRBV15 CATEGGITHEQYF
few TRBJ1-6 TRBV9 CASSVALHNSPLHF
once TRBJ1-6 TRBV3-1/TRBV3-2 CASSQGRAGSSPLHF
- TRBJ2-1 TRBV7-2 CASSRDRGPNEQFF
- TRBJ2-3 TRBV6-5 CASSRLAGEADTQYF
- TRBJ1-2 TRBV5-5 CASSFGLGQGVRGYTF
few TRBJ2-1 TRBV10-3 CAITGPGTSGSYNEQFF
- TRBJ2-7 TRBV5-4 CASSLGRSYEQYF
- TRBJ2-7 TRBV6-5 CASSYWLADSYEQYF
- TRBJ2-1 TRBV30 CAWSVRLAEWAYNEQFF
- TRBJ1-1 TRBV10-2 CASSGGGLGTEAFF
- TRBJ1-5 TRBV6-2/TRBV6-3 CASSQGAQPQHF
- TRBJ1-3 TRBV7-3 CASSSSGGNTIYF
many TRBJ1-1 TRBV4-3 CASSRARGQGLNTEAFF
- TRBJ2-3 TRBV3-1/TRBV3-2 CASSQGPSGGLLTDTQYF
- TRBJ2-5 TRBV3-1/TRBV3-2 CASSQDFTGGVETQYF
- TRBJ1-3 TRBV28 CASSHDSAGNTIYF
- TRBJ2-5 TRBV5-6 CASSLPSGSWETQYF
- TRBJ2-7 TRBV28 CASSPLDGQGASGEQYF
- TRBJ1-3 TRBV6-5 CASTPHGSGNTIYF
- TRBJ2-7 TRBV5-6 CASNRPTSGIYEQYF
- TRBJ2-7 TRBV5-1 CASSWGTSGRDYEQYF
- TRBJ1-5 TRBV27 CASSLRGVRNQPQHF
- TRBJ1-5 TRBV19 CASSINRGLQGLNQPQHF
- TRBJ2-2 TRBV24-1 CATSESGTDPSGELFF
- TRBJ2-1 TRBV6-2/TRBV6-3 CASSYMGTGRHEQFF
- TRBJ2-5 TRBV5-8 CASSPGVLETQYF
few TRBJ2-7 TRBV28 CASWAFNGRGEQYF
- TRBJ2-1 TRBV6-5 CASSFEDNEQFF
- TRBJ2-7 TRBV6-5 CASTHTGYEQYF
- TRBJ1-1 TRBV5-1 CASSLISGANTEAFF
few TRBJ1-5 TRBV19 CASSIMRPTGNQPQHF
- TRBJ2-7 TRBV7-7 CASSLAPGLQYEQYF
- TRBJ2-3 TRBV7-2 CASSLGAGGPPDTQYF
- TRBJ2-1 TRBV7-9 CASISGSTSYNEQFF
few TRBJ2-1 TRBV9 CASSVVSSGSLYNEQFF
- TRBJ1-2 TRBV18 CASSQPGTRTAYTF
few TRBJ1-5 TRBV19 CASSIYNQPQHF